A single sample is the source of the 19 T cell receptor beta chains below, sequenced in a study of OX40 agonist ivuxolimab in advanced cancers. Clones were read by immunoSEQ multiplex PCR, and TCRdb kept only the in-frame ones, dropping some. The table shows more than 100,000 clones, with approximately 90% occurring only once. The material sequenced was CD4+ or CD8+ T cells sorted from blood, taken in a trial of the OX40 agonist ivuxolimab. The receptor set was obtained from an adult with an advanced solid tumor such as melanoma, head and neck, liver or kidney cancer.

The chain uses TRBV19 and TRBJ2-1; D is perhaps TRBD1 (6 bases). This CDR3 region has 14 residues. CDR1 is LNHDA and CDR2 is SQIVND in the germline V gene (reference sequence). Trimming took off 5 bases at V and 7 bases at J, with 15 bases between the two ends. The CDR3 here is CASSPQGITNEQFF. The DNA of the CDR3 is TGTGCCAGTAGTCCCCAGGGGATTACGAATGAGCAGTTCTTC.

The V call is TRBV2, the J call TRBJ1-1; D might be TRBD1 (5 bases). V was cut by 5 bases and J by 3 bases, with 13 bases left in between. Germline CDR1 reads SNHLY; CDR2 reads FYNNEI. CDR3 length: 14 residues. The CDR3 nucleotides are TGTGCCAGCAGTTCGCAGGGAACTGACACTGAAGCTTTCTTT. This translates into CASSSQGTDTEAFF. Complete variable domain (other parts from reference TRBV2 and TRBJ1-1): EPEVTQTPSHQVTQMGQEVILRCVPISNHLYFYWYRQILGQKVEFLVSFYNNEISEKSEIFDDQFSVERPDGSNFTLKIRSTKLEDSAMYFCASSSQGTDTEAFFGQGTRLTVV.

The rearrangement links TRBV10-3 to TRBJ2-5; 10 bases line up with TRBD1. Germline assignment: CDR1 ENHRY and CDR2 SYGVKD. The CDR3 has 13 residues. V dropped 3 bases and J dropped 13; count of bases not matched to a gene: 8. The CDR3 DNA sequence: TGTGCCATCAGTGAACTTCGACAGGGGGCTACGTACTTC. This gives the protein CAISELRQGATYF.

V gene TRBV7-2 combines with J gene TRBJ2-7; TRBD2 aligns across 8 bases. Germline V gene sequence: CDR1 SGHTA, CDR2 FQGNSA. J gave up 0 bases and V 5 bases, and 6 bases lay outside the gene matches. The CDR3 contains 15 residues. The CDR3 protein is CASSPSGLSSYEQYF. DNA for the CDR3: TGTGCCAGCAGCCCTAGCGGGCTGAGCTCCTACGAGCAGTACTTC.

V and J are TRBV19 and TRBJ2-7, with D perhaps matching TRBD1 or TRBD2 (6 bases each). The CDR3 consists of 15 residues. Germline V gene data show CDR1 as LNHDA and CDR2 as SQIVND (reference sequence). V was pared by 4 bases and J by 1 base, with 14 bases between. In DNA, the CDR3 is TGTGCCAGTAGTACCGCGGAGGGGGTGTCCTACGAGCAGTACTTC. As protein: CASSTAEGVSYEQYF.

V and J are TRBV4-3 and TRBJ1-6; 9 bases align to TRBD1. Germline CDR1 LGHNA, CDR2 YSLEER. The CDR3 is 16 residues long. V lost 0 bases and J lost 7; bases outside the gene matches: 4. The DNA of the CDR3 is TGCGCCAGCAGCCAAGATAGGGACAGGGCGAATTCACCCCTCCACTTT. Protein product: CASSQDRDRANSPLHF.

This chain uses TRBV11-2 with TRBJ2-3; 12 bases line up with TRBD2. Germline lookup yields CDR1 SGHAT and CDR2 FQNNGV. The CDR3 has 17 amino acids. Unmatched junction bases numbered 6, after V lost 5 bases and J lost 0 bases. This CDR3 reads CASSLRTSGTSTDTQYF. The CDR3 DNA is TGTGCCAGCAGCCTCAGGACTAGCGGGACTAGCACAGATACGCAGTATTTT.

This chain uses TRBV5-4 with TRBJ2-7, with D unclear. Germline lookup yields CDR1 SGHNT and CDR2 YYREEE (reference sequence). There are 19 residues in the CDR3. Trimming removed 4 bases from V and 0 bases from J, with 26 bases in between. In DNA, the CDR3 is TGTGCCAGCAGCCCGACCAACCCCTCGACCGTGACAACCTCCTACGAGCAGTACTTC. Residues: CASSPTNPSTVTTSYEQYF.

The rearrangement links TRBV10-3 to TRBJ2-7, with TRBD1 matching 10 bases. The CDR3 length is 15 residues. The V gene end was trimmed by 6 bases and the J gene end by 5 bases; junction bases not matched to a gene: 10. Germline CDR1 ENHRY, CDR2 SYGVKD. The CDR3 here is CAIRARTGGPDEQYF. The CDR3 DNA is TGTGCCATCAGAGCTCGGACAGGGGGACCCGACGAGCAGTACTTC.

The chain links TRBV5-6 to TRBJ1-1; TRBD1 aligns across 10 bases. J was trimmed by 1 base and V by 2 bases; bases with no gene match: 5. Germline values: CDR1 SGHDT, CDR2 YYEEEE. This CDR3 spans 16 amino acids. Here the CDR3 DNA reads TGTGCCAGCAGCTTACTCGACAGGGGGCCGAACACTGAAGCTTTCTTT. Translating it yields CASSLLDRGPNTEAFF.

This clone was detected only once. The sample carries other DNA sequences with the same CDR3. The V gene is TRBV20-1, the J gene TRBJ1-3; no reliable D call. The CDR3 consists of 11 residues. In germline, CDR1 is DFQATT, CDR2 SNEGSKA (reference sequence). Trimming cost V 5 bases and J 0 bases, with 2 bases left between them. DNA of the CDR3: TGCAGTGCTCGCTCTGGAAACACCATATATTTT. Encoded protein: CSARSGNTIYF.

V gene TRBV4-1 combines with J gene TRBJ2-1; 9 bases are a match to TRBD2. Germline assignment: CDR1 MGHRA and CDR2 YSYEKL. The CDR3 consists of 18 residues. V shed 0 bases and J 4 bases; nucleotides not matched to a gene: 10. DNA of the CDR3: TGCGCCAGCAGCCAAGATGGCGGGCTAGCGGGGCAGTACAATGAGCAGTTCTTC. Residues: CASSQDGGLAGQYNEQFF.

In this sample, this clone turned up many times. The genes are TRBV11-2 and TRBJ1-1; 9 bases fit TRBD1. The trim removed 0 bases at V and 0 bases at J, leaving 5 bases unmatched. The germline gives CDR1 SGHAT, CDR2 FQNNGV. The CDR3 spans 17 residues. The CDR3 sequence: CASSLDGTGSVNTEAFF. The CDR3 region has the DNA TGTGCCAGCAGCTTAGACGGGACAGGGAGCGTGAACACTGAAGCTTTCTTT.

V usage is TRBV7-2 and J usage is TRBJ2-1, with D possibly TRBD2 on 6 matching bases. Germline CDR1 is SGHTA and CDR2 is FQGNSA. V lost 5 bases and J lost 6, with 14 bases in between. The CDR3 has 14 amino acids. The DNA for the CDR3 is TGTGCCAGCAGCGGGCAACGGGGACTCAATGAGCAGTTCTTC. This gives the protein CASSGQRGLNEQFF.

The chain uses TRBV28 and TRBJ2-2, with TRBD1 identical over 8 bases. This CDR3 has 17 amino acids. V dropped 2 bases and J dropped 1; count of bases not matched to a gene: 6. The germline V gene encodes CDR1 MDHEN and CDR2 SYDVKM. CDR3 residues: CASSLRLGQVNTGELFF. DNA of the CDR3: TGTGCCAGCAGTTTACGGTTGGGACAGGTGAACACCGGGGAGCTGTTTTTT.

The chain is built from TRBV7-2 and TRBJ2-1; D is possibly TRBD1 (6 bases). Per germline, CDR1 SGHTA and CDR2 FQGNSA. V lost 1 base, J lost 3 bases, and 22 bases lay in between. The CDR3 covers 19 residues. The CDR3 coding sequence is TGTGCCAGCAGCTTAGTACCAACAGGGAGCGCGAGTAACTACAATGAGCAGTTCTTC. This sequence encodes CASSLVPTGSASNYNEQFF.

The chain has TRBV6-6 and TRBJ1-2, with TRBD1 matching over 7 bases. The CDR3 runs 14 residues. Per the germline V gene, CDR1 is MNHNY and CDR2 is SVGAGI (reference sequence). J gave up 4 bases and V 7 bases, and 9 bases lay outside the gene matches. The DNA for the CDR3 is TGTGCCAGCACCAGAGACAGGGAGGCCTATGGCTACACCTTC. This sequence encodes CASTRDREAYGYTF.

V is TRBV28 and J is TRBJ1-1; D is ambiguous. CDR1 MDHEN and CDR2 SYDVKM come from the germline V gene. The ends were cut back, 2 bases at V and 8 bases at J, with 6 bases in the middle. The CDR3 consists of 11 residues. The CDR3 sequence is CASSLTREAFF. As DNA, the CDR3 is TGTGCCAGCAGTTTAACAAGGGAAGCTTTCTTT.

The chain is built from TRBV5-1 and TRBJ2-7; no reliable D call. V was clipped by 0 bases and J by 4 bases, with 26 bases between them. The CDR3 sequence is 19 residues long. From germline, CDR1 is SGHRS and CDR2 YFSETQ. The CDR3 DNA reads TGCGCCAGCAGCTTGGTGGCCGAAAGACCGCCACGTTCAGTGTACGAGCAGTACTTC. It translates to CASSLVAERPPRSVYEQYF.